The present entry profiles one TCR beta chain with its context. The antigen is not known. This CDR3 is 13 amino acids long. V gave up 4 bases and J gave up 3 bases, with 8 bases separating them. From germline, CDR1 is MNHNY and CDR2 SVGAGI (reference sequence). These data are taken from a study of a mutant IDH1 vaccine in newly diagnosed glioma. The overall study: Across weeks 1, 3, 5, 7, 11, 15, 19 and 23, patients received a vaccination each time, eight in all. Treated patients, averaging 40.4 years, were 62.5% male and about 38% female. The study's findings and limits: Detectable vaccine-induced immune responses arose in about 93% of patients.

The time point is: week 23, last vaccination. Vaccine doses each comprised 300 ug of mutant IDH1 20-mer peptide, with topical imiquimod. Those who donated had recent WHO grade 3 or 4 IDH1-mutant, ATRX-lost astrocytomas. The repertoire was sequenced with immunoSEQ multiplex PCR; TCRdb's copy has only in-frame clones and lacks some. The sample comprises about 29,000 clones, around 80% of which are singletons, and approximately 8% rests with the top ten. The chain employs TRBV6-6 and TRBJ2-3; D is unresolved. The input for sequencing was PBMCs, taken from a glioma patient whose treatment included an IDH1 peptide vaccine. The receptor comes from a woman between 18 and 30 years old with glioma. The CDR3 DNA sequence: TGTGCCAGCAGTTTTGGCAGGACAGATACGCAGTATTTT. This translates into CASSFGRTDTQYF.